These 12 T cell receptor beta chains share one sample of origin, sequenced in a study of cytomegalovirus exposure and HLA in healthy donors (dated 2017 in TCRdb). The library came from the immunoSEQ multiplex PCR assay. For the multiplex PCR, a mixture combining 60 forward primers for TCR Vbeta segments and 13 reverse primers for TCR Jbeta segments was used. Held by TCRdb, this immuneACCESS table contains in-frame sequences only and omits some clones. Under half of the omission traces to an unresolved V gene where checked; the cause of the rest is unknown. Present in this sample are 95,000 to 100,000 clones, roughly three quarters of which were seen just once. The ten largest make up roughly 7.1% of the sample. Sequencing used PBMCs. These receptors were obtained from a female donor in good health and CMV-seronegative.

This clone is a singleton in its sample. The chain uses TRBV7-9 and TRBJ2-1; the match to TRBD1 covers 7 bases. Germline CDR1 SEHNR, CDR2 FQNEAQ (reference sequence). The CDR3 has 14 residues. The V segment lost 6 bases and the J segment 5 bases; nucleotides outside the gene matches: 7. CDR3 residues: CASRSLTGNNEQFF. For the CDR3, the DNA is TGTGCCAGCAGGTCCCTGACAGGGAACAATGAGCAGTTCTTC.

The chain carries TRBV19 and TRBJ1-1; D not certain. CDR3 length: 12 amino acids. Germline CDR1 is LNHDA and CDR2 is SQIVND (reference sequence). The V and J ends lost 8 bases and 8 bases respectively, with 15 bases between them. The CDR3 is CASQTPGLEAFF. The CDR3 nucleotides are TGTGCCAGTCAGACTCCGGGTCTAGAAGCTTTCTTT.

This chain connects TRBV6-5 to TRBJ2-1; D perhaps matches TRBD2 (6 bases). The CDR3 loop spans 15 amino acids. CDR1 is MNHEY and CDR2 is SVGAGI in the germline V gene. V was trimmed by 2 bases and J by 5 bases, leaving 13 bases between them. The CDR3 region is CASSYGRSMNNEQFF. CDR3 in DNA: TGTGCCAGCAGTTACGGGAGGTCCATGAACAATGAGCAGTTCTTC.

V gene TRBV9 combines with J gene TRBJ2-1, with 9 positions matching TRBD2. Germline V gene sequence: CDR1 SGDLS, CDR2 YYNGEE. The CDR3 is made up of 14 amino acids. V was clipped by 3 bases and J by 12 bases; unmatched bases: 10. CDR3 DNA sequence: TGTGCCAGCAGCGCGACGACCGGACTAGCGTGGCAGTTCTTC. Residues: CASSATTGLAWQFF.

A few counts support this clone. The V and J genes are TRBV9 and TRBJ2-1, with D perhaps TRBD2 (5 bases). The CDR3 runs to 18 residues. Trimming took 0 bases from V and 2 from J, leaving 18 bases between them. CDR1 is SGDLS and CDR2 is YYNGEE in the germline V gene. The CDR3 spells CASSVESGGGWAYNEQFF. The CDR3 nucleotides read TGTGCCAGCAGCGTAGAATCTGGAGGCGGGTGGGCCTACAATGAGCAGTTCTTC.

A single count supports this clone. The V gene is TRBV19, the J gene TRBJ2-7; TRBD2 matches 8 bases. From germline, CDR1 is LNHDA and CDR2 SQIVND (reference sequence). After removal of 3 bases from V and 0 bases from J, the junction contained 7 bases not matched to a gene. This CDR3 comprises 16 residues. The CDR3 spells CASSIGVLAASYEQYF. In DNA, the CDR3 is TGTGCCAGTAGTATCGGCGTACTAGCGGCCTCCTACGAGCAGTACTTC.

J is TRBJ1-2 and V is TRBV5-1, with 9 bases matching TRBD1. The V gene's germline CDR1 is SGHRS and CDR2 YFSETQ. V lost 0 bases, J lost 7 bases, and 4 bases stayed unmatched. The CDR3 is 14 amino acids. The CDR3 loop reads CASSLGGTGSGYTF. The CDR3, as DNA: TGCGCCAGCAGCTTGGGGGGGACAGGGTCTGGCTACACCTTC.

Worth noting for this clone: Its ends do not fully match the called genes, so a read error is possible. The CDR3 loop is CASSLELRGGEQFF. The CDR3 DNA follows: TGTGCCAGTAGCTTGGAACTAAGGGGAGGTGAGCAGTTCTTC. V is TRBV5-6 and J is TRBJ2-1, with a weak D call TRBD2 (6 bases). Germline CDR1 reads SGHDT; CDR2 reads YYEEEE. This CDR3 is 14 amino acids long.

This chain uses TRBV6-1 with TRBJ2-3; 10 nucleotides agree with TRBD2. Germline V lookup: CDR1 MNHNS, CDR2 SASEGT. After removal of 6 bases from V and 6 bases from J, the junction contained 9 bases not matched to a gene. The CDR3 spans 15 residues. The CDR3 DNA is TGTGCCAGCAGGCAGAGCGGGAGGGCGGGGGATACGCAGTATTTT. Translated: CASRQSGRAGDTQYF.

This clone showed up just a few times. V gene TRBV6-6 combines with J gene TRBJ2-3; TRBD1 aligns across 9 bases. V was pared by 7 bases and J by 8 bases, with 13 bases of the junction left unmatched. This CDR3 is 15 amino acids long. The V gene's germline CDR1 is MNHNY and CDR2 SVGAGI (reference sequence). The CDR3: CASNPPDRGGVTQYF. The DNA of the CDR3 is TGTGCCAGCAACCCTCCCGACAGGGGGGGGGTTACGCAGTATTTT.

V gene TRBV19 combines with J gene TRBJ1-5; D is uncertain. Trimming cost V 10 bases and J 0 bases, with 19 bases left between them. The germline CDR1 and CDR2 sequences are LNHDA and SQIVND (reference sequence). The CDR3 is 16 residues long. CDR3 sequence (DNA): TGTGCCACCTACCCTTCCGGGAAACATAGCAATCAGCCCCAGCATTTT. It codes for CATYPSGKHSNQPQHF.

The chain recombines TRBV5-1 with TRBJ1-1, with 7 bases identical to TRBD1. The J segment lost 4 bases and the V segment lost 1 base, leaving 4 bases of the junction unmatched. Germline CDR1 and CDR2: SGHRS and YFSETQ. CDR3 length: 14 amino acids. The chain's CDR3 is CASSLLSGGTEAFF. The CDR3, as DNA: TGCGCCAGCAGCTTGTTGTCAGGGGGCACTGAAGCTTTCTTT.